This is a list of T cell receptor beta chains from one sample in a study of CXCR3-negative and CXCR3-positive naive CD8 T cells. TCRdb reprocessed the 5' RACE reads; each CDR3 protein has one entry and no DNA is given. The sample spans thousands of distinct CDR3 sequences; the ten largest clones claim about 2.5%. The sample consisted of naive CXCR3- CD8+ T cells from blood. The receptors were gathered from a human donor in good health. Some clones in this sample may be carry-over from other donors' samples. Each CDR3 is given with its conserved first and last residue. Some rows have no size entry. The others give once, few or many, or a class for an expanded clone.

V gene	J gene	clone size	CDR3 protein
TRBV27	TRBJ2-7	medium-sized	CASSSSPPGAFYEQYF
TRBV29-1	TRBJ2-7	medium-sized	CSVTPGTGNEQYF
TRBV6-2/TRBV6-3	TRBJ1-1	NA	CASSYAGALEAFF
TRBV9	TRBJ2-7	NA	CASSVAPILSPYEQYF
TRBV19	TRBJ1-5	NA	CASTPRRERSNQPQHF
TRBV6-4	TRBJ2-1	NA	CASSEGLTFTYNEQFF
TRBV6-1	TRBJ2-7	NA	CASSDPGTGFYEQYF
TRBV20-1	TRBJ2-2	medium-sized	CSAPLAGDGSGELFF
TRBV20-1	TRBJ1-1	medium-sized	CSARGVSRTWDRGQNTEAFF
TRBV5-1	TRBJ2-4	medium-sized	CASSPVGGLPKNIQYF
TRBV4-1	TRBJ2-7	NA	CASSITPYYEQYF
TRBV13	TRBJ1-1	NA	CASSLLGQGSMNTEAFF
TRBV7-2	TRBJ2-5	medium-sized	CASSLVIGVRETQYF